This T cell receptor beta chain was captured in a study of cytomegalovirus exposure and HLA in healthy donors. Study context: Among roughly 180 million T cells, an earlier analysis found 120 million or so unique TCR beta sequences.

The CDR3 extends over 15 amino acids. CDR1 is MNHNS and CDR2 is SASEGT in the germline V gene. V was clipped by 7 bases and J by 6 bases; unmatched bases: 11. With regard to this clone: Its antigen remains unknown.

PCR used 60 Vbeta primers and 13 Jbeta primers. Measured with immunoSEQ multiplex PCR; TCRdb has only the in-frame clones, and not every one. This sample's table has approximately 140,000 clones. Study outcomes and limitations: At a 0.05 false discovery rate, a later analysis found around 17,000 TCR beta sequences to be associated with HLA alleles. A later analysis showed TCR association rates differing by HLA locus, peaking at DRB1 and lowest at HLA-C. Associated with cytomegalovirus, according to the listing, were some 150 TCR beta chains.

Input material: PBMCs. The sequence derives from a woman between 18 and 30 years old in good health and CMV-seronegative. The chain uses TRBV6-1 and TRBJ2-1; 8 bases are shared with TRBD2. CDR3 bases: TGTGCCAGCAACCCGACTAGCGATTCCGGCAATGAGCAGTTCTTC. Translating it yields CASNPTSDSGNEQFF.